Listed below are T cell receptor beta chains from one sample, sequenced in a study of response to subunit inactivated influenza vaccine. Each CDR3 protein is one row after TCRdb ran MiXCR on the RT-PCR reads. The sample includes 700,000 to 800,000 distinct CDR3 sequences, less than 20% seen only once; the top ten take roughly a tenth. Specimen: PBMCs from blood, collected about 5 days after vaccination. The receptors originated from a man aged 50-59 years who received an inactivated influenza vaccine. CDR3s include the opening cysteine and the closing phenylalanine or tryptophan. The D gene is left open where the match is weak. Size values are once, few and many counts, or a class for expanded clones, and some rows have none.

clone_size,v_call,j_call,d_call,cdr3_aa,cdr3_nt
.,TRBV27,TRBJ2-7,TRBD1,CASSLGTGVGAYEQYF,TGTGCCAGCAGTTTGGGGACAGGGGTTGGAGCCTACGAGCAGTACTTC
.,TRBV12-3/TRBV12-4,TRBJ2-1,.,CASKQYNEQFF,TGTGCCAGCAAACAATACAATGAGCAGTTCTTC
.,TRBV28,TRBJ2-2,.,CASRQDRGTGELFF,TGTGCCAGCAGACAGGACCGGGGGACCGGGGAGCTGTTTTTT
few,TRBV4-3,TRBJ2-5,.,CASSQDRLMGVETQYF,TGCGCCAGCAGCCAAGACAGGTTGATGGGGGTCGAGACCCAGTACTTC
once,TRBV18,TRBJ1-6,.,CASSPSKLGNSPLHF,TGTGCCAGCTCACCATCCAAACTTGGGAATTCACCCCTCCACTTT
few,TRBV25-1,TRBJ1-6,.,CASSDRTNSPLHF,TGTGCCAGCAGTGATCGCACCAATTCACCCCTCCACTTT
few,TRBV7-2,TRBJ1-2,TRBD1,CASSFEGGNYGYTF,TGTGCCAGCAGCTTCGAAGGGGGCAACTATGGCTACACCTTC
few,TRBV4-3,TRBJ2-5,TRBD1,CASSQDWDRGFGETQYF,TGCGCCAGCAGCCAAGATTGGGACAGGGGGTTCGGGGAGACCCAGTACTTC
few,TRBV24-1,TRBJ2-5,TRBD2,CATSDTDRGSLETQYF,TGTGCCACCAGTGACACTGACCGCGGGAGTTTGGAGACCCAGTACTTC
.,TRBV6-1,TRBJ1-5,.,CASGLGAAVQPQHF,TGTGCCTCCGGGCTGGGGGCTGCGGTTCAGCCCCAGCATTTT
.,TRBV5-1,TRBJ1-1,.,CASSLEAGAGTEAFF,TGCGCCAGCAGCTTGGAGGCGGGGGCTGGCACTGAAGCTTTCTTT
.,TRBV7-8,TRBJ2-5,TRBD1,CASSSWTGGKTQYF,TGTGCCAGCAGCTCCTGGACAGGGGGCAAGACCCAGTACTTC
.,TRBV11-1,TRBJ2-5,.,CASSLARHPQETQYF,TGTGCCAGCAGCTTAGCGCGACACCCACAAGAGACCCAGTACTTC
.,TRBV29-1,TRBJ1-2,.,CSASPGSNYGYTF,TGCAGCGCATCTCCGGGGTCTAACTATGGCTACACCTTC
once,TRBV4-1,TRBJ2-5,.,CASSPFPRPLSQKETQYF,TGCGCCAGCAGCCCCTTTCCAAGACCTCTTTCCCAGAAAGAGACCCAGTACTTC
few,TRBV15,TRBJ1-3,.,CATSRDGTFGNTIYF,TGTGCCACCAGCAGAGATGGGACATTTGGAAACACCATATATTTT
.,TRBV10-3,TRBJ1-4,.,CASSTETTNEKLFF,TGTGCCTCATCAACCGAAACAACTAATGAAAAACTGTTTTTT
.,TRBV20-1,TRBJ2-7,TRBD1,CSAIPGQGMNEQYF,TGCAGTGCTATCCCGGGACAGGGCATGAACGAGCAGTACTTC
few,TRBV6-5,TRBJ2-2,TRBD1,CASSSGTGAGELFF,TGTGCCAGCAGTTCCGGGACAGGGGCCGGGGAGCTGTTTTTT
.,TRBV15,TRBJ1-2,.,CATSRGGNANYGYTF,TGTGCCACCAGCAGAGGGGGAAACGCTAACTATGGCTACACCTTC
few,TRBV6-1,TRBJ2-7,.,CASSEAGRTSYEQYF,TGTGCCAGCAGTGAGGCGGGACGCACTTCCTACGAGCAGTACTTC
many,TRBV7-8,TRBJ2-3,.,CASSQGQQDTQYF,TGTGCCAGCAGCCAAGGACAGCAAGATACGCAGTATTTT
.,TRBV27,TRBJ2-7,.,CASRLDGGLTYEQYF,TGTGCCAGCAGGCTTGACGGGGGATTGACCTACGAGCAGTACTTC
many,TRBV12-3/TRBV12-4,TRBJ2-3,TRBD2,CASSFSGGRTDTQYF,TGTGCCAGCAGTTTCAGCGGGGGACGCACAGATACGCAGTATTTT
few,TRBV20-1,TRBJ2-3,TRBD2,CSASGRLKAGGTDTQYF,TGCAGTGCTAGCGGTCGACTGAAAGCGGGAGGCACAGATACGCAGTATTTT
few,TRBV7-9,TRBJ2-7,.,CASSLALGDEQYF,TGTGCCAGCAGCTTAGCGCTAGGGGACGAGCAGTACTTC
.,TRBV28,TRBJ2-7,TRBD1,CASSPDRVVYEQYF,TGTGCCAGCAGCCCGGACAGGGTAGTCTACGAGCAGTACTTC
few,TRBV10-3,TRBJ2-2,.,CAITRAPDTGELFF,TGTGCCATCACAAGGGCCCCGGACACCGGGGAGCTGTTTTTT
.,TRBV4-3,TRBJ2-2,.,CASSRSDLSGELFF,TGCGCCAGCAGCCGATCGGACTTGTCCGGGGAGCTGTTTTTT
.,TRBV4-3,TRBJ2-7,TRBD1,CASSHGQGEYEQYF,TGCGCCAGCAGCCATGGACAGGGGGAGTACGAGCAGTACTTC
many,TRBV20-1,TRBJ2-5,TRBD1,CSARDLQGALETQYF,TGCAGTGCTAGAGACCTACAGGGGGCTTTGGAGACCCAGTACTTC
.,TRBV6-2/TRBV6-3,TRBJ1-2,.,CASKGPGSYGYTF,TGTGCCAGCAAAGGACCGGGGAGCTATGGCTACACCTTC
many,TRBV4-3,TRBJ2-1,TRBD2,CASSQDLGLAGARFF,TGCGCCAGCAGCCAAGATCTCGGACTAGCGGGAGCGAGGTTCTTC